This TCR beta chain is from a study of T cell responses to AZD1222 COVID-19 vaccine. Profiled with immunoSEQ multiplex PCR; TCRdb holds only in-frame clones, not every one. The sample lists about 140,000 clones, 80% to 95% seen once, with roughly 3.1% in the top ten. This CDR3 region has 13 residues. Trimming cost V 1 base and J 5 bases, with 9 bases left between them. Germline V CDR1 and CDR2: GTSNPN, SVGIG (reference sequence). The clonotype originates from an adult in good health. The starting material was peripheral blood, obtained on day 0 of AZD1222 vaccination. The chain couples TRBV30 to TRBJ1-5, with D hard to call. CDR3 in amino acids: CAWSDGLDQPQHF. DNA for the CDR3: TGTGCCTGGAGTGACGGGTTGGATCAGCCCCAGCATTTT.